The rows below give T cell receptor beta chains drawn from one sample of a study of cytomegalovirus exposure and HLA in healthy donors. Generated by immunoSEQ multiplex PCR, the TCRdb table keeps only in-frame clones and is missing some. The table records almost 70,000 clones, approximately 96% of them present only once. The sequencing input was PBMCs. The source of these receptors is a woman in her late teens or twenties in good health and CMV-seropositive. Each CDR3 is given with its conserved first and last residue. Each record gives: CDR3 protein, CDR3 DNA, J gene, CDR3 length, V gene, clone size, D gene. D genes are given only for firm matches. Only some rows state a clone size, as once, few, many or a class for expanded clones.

CDR3: CAWSSGTGDGYTF; DNA: TGTGCCTGGAGCTCCGGGACAGGGGATGGCTACACCTTC; J: TRBJ1-2; length: 13; V: TRBV30; size: -; D: TRBD1
CDR3: CASSPREHETQYF; DNA: TGTGCCAGCAGCCCGCGGGAGCATGAGACCCAGTACTTC; J: TRBJ2-5; length: 13; V: TRBV5-4; size: -; D: TRBD2
CDR3: CASSLGQGAGNEQFF; DNA: TGTGCTAGCAGCTTAGGACAGGGGGCAGGCAATGAGCAGTTCTTC; J: TRBJ2-1; length: 15; V: TRBV7-7; size: -; D: TRBD1
CDR3: CASSFRGRESYEQYF; DNA: TGTGCCAGCAGCTTTCGCGGGAGGGAAAGCTACGAGCAGTACTTC; J: TRBJ2-7; length: 15; V: TRBV7-2; size: once; D: TRBD2
CDR3: CASRQPGEGEKLFF; DNA: TGTGCCAGCAGACAACCAGGGGAAGGAGAAAAACTGTTTTTT; J: TRBJ1-4; length: 14; V: TRBV27; size: -; D: -
CDR3: CASSSDTRVDLSGANVLTF; DNA: TGTGCCAGCAGCTCCGATACTAGGGTCGACCTCTCTGGGGCCAACGTCCTGACTTTC; J: TRBJ2-6; length: 19; V: TRBV7-8; size: -; D: -
CDR3: CASSMTSGRVYEQYF; DNA: TGTGCCAGCAGCATGACTAGCGGGAGGGTATACGAGCAGTACTTC; J: TRBJ2-7; length: 15; V: TRBV11-3; size: once; D: TRBD2
CDR3: CASSGSGTSLYNEQFF; DNA: TGCGCCAGCAGCGGTTCCGGGACTAGCCTTTACAATGAGCAGTTCTTC; J: TRBJ2-1; length: 16; V: TRBV5-1; size: -; D: TRBD2
CDR3: CASSRPPGTSGSKGSGTDTQYF; DNA: TGTGCCAGCAGTAGACCCCCCGGGACTAGCGGGAGTAAGGGCTCCGGCACAGATACGCAGTATTTT; J: TRBJ2-3; length: 22; V: TRBV28; size: -; D: TRBD2
CDR3: CASGTSGFYEQYF; DNA: TGTGCCAGTGGGACTAGCGGCTTCTACGAGCAGTACTTC; J: TRBJ2-7; length: 13; V: TRBV2; size: -; D: TRBD2
CDR3: CASSSRNATGLAGLHEMLNEQFF; DNA: TGCGCCAGCAGCTCTAGAAATGCTACCGGACTAGCGGGCCTCCACGAAATGCTCAATGAGCAGTTCTTC; J: TRBJ2-1; length: 23; V: TRBV5-1; size: -; D: TRBD2
CDR3: CASSYSRSDIQYF; DNA: TGTGCCAGCAGTTACTCTCGCAGCGACATTCAGTACTTC; J: TRBJ2-4; length: 13; V: TRBV6-6; size: -; D: -
CDR3: CASSLGGFYEQYF; DNA: TGTGCCAGCTCCCTGGGGGGATTCTACGAGCAGTACTTC; J: TRBJ2-7; length: 13; V: TRBV28; size: -; D: -
CDR3: CASSYREGTDTQYF; DNA: TGTGCCAGCAGTTACAGGGAAGGCACAGATACGCAGTATTTT; J: TRBJ2-3; length: 14; V: TRBV28; size: once; D: -
CDR3: CASAPGTGSNGYTF; DNA: TGTGCCAGCGCTCCCGGGACAGGGAGTAATGGCTACACCTTC; J: TRBJ1-2; length: 14; V: TRBV27; size: once; D: TRBD1
CDR3: CASSSGIDRYEQYF; DNA: TGTGCCAGTAGTTCCGGGATCGACCGCTACGAGCAGTACTTC; J: TRBJ2-7; length: 14; V: TRBV19; size: -; D: -
CDR3: CASSSGLVVTDTQYF; DNA: TGTGCCAGCAGCTCGGGACTAGTAGTAACAGATACGCAGTATTTT; J: TRBJ2-3; length: 15; V: TRBV7-2; size: -; D: TRBD2
CDR3: CASSLFSASGEQFF; DNA: TGTGCCAGCAGTTTATTCTCGGCTAGCGGAGAGCAGTTCTTC; J: TRBJ2-1; length: 14; V: TRBV27; size: -; D: TRBD2
CDR3: CASSPRAGAGELFF; DNA: TGTGCCAGCAGCCCTAGGGCGGGGGCCGGGGAGCTGTTTTTT; J: TRBJ2-2; length: 14; V: TRBV9; size: -; D: TRBD2
CDR3: CAWSDLGRETQYF; DNA: TGTGCCTGGAGTGATCTGGGGCGGGAGACCCAGTACTTC; J: TRBJ2-5; length: 13; V: TRBV30; size: -; D: -
CDR3: CASSSTGNTEAFF; DNA: TGTGCCAGCAGTTCGACAGGGAACACTGAAGCTTTCTTT; J: TRBJ1-1; length: 13; V: TRBV27; size: -; D: -
CDR3: CASRGRRVRGNQPQHF; DNA: TGTGCCAGCAGGGGGAGGAGGGTTCGAGGCAATCAGCCCCAGCATTTT; J: TRBJ1-5; length: 16; V: TRBV21-1; size: -; D: -
CDR3: CASSPQGDTEAFF; DNA: TGTGCCAGCAGCCCTCAGGGGGACACTGAAGCTTTCTTT; J: TRBJ1-1; length: 13; V: TRBV6-5; size: -; D: TRBD1
CDR3: CASSIMGQSSGANVLTF; DNA: TGTGCCAGTAGTATCATGGGGCAGAGCTCTGGGGCCAACGTCCTGACTTTC; J: TRBJ2-6; length: 17; V: TRBV19; size: -; D: -
CDR3: CASSRESPETQYF; DNA: TGTGCCAGCAGTCGGGAGAGTCCAGAGACCCAGTACTTC; J: TRBJ2-5; length: 13; V: TRBV28; size: -; D: -
CDR3: CASSHGGKAADTQYF; DNA: TGCGCCAGCAGCCACGGGGGGAAAGCTGCCGATACGCAGTATTTT; J: TRBJ2-3; length: 15; V: TRBV4-1; size: -; D: TRBD2
CDR3: CASSRTGGRSGNTIYF; DNA: TGTGCCAGTAGCCGAACAGGGGGACGCTCTGGAAACACCATATATTTT; J: TRBJ1-3; length: 16; V: TRBV19; size: -; D: TRBD1
CDR3: CASRRLLLLNTEAFF; DNA: TGTGCCAGCCGTCGCTTACTTTTATTGAACACTGAAGCTTTCTTT; J: TRBJ1-1; length: 15; V: TRBV28; size: -; D: -
CDR3: CASSFGRPAGYEQYF; DNA: TGTGCCAGCAGTTTCGGACGGCCGGCGGGGTACGAGCAGTACTTC; J: TRBJ2-7; length: 15; V: TRBV27; size: -; D: -
CDR3: CASSPRQAANEKLFF; DNA: TGTGCCAGCAGCCCGAGACAGGCGGCTAATGAAAAACTGTTTTTT; J: TRBJ1-4; length: 15; V: TRBV27; size: few; D: -
CDR3: CASSVDPQKTQYF; DNA: TGTGCCAGCAGCGTAGACCCCCAGAAGACCCAGTACTTC; J: TRBJ2-5; length: 13; V: TRBV9; size: -; D: -
CDR3: CASSLTSDTQYF; DNA: TGTGCCAGCAGTTTAACGAGCGATACGCAGTATTTT; J: TRBJ2-3; length: 12; V: TRBV27; size: -; D: -
CDR3: CASSLASGSYEQYF; DNA: TGCGCCAGCAGCCTCGCTAGCGGGAGCTACGAGCAGTACTTC; J: TRBJ2-7; length: 14; V: TRBV5-1; size: -; D: TRBD2
CDR3: CAISENLNQPQHF; DNA: TGTGCCATCAGTGAGAATCTTAATCAGCCCCAGCATTTT; J: TRBJ1-5; length: 13; V: TRBV10-3; size: -; D: -
CDR3: CASSLWLGQGHNQPQHF; DNA: TGTGCCAGCAGTTTATGGTTAGGGCAGGGCCACAATCAGCCCCAGCATTTT; J: TRBJ1-5; length: 17; V: TRBV28; size: -; D: -
CDR3: CASSPTSGRNTQYF; DNA: TGTGCCAGCAGTCCAACTAGCGGGAGAAATACGCAGTATTTT; J: TRBJ2-3; length: 14; V: TRBV27; size: -; D: TRBD2
CDR3: CASSADRENTGELFF; DNA: TGTGCCAGCAGTGCGGACAGGGAAAACACCGGGGAGCTGTTTTTT; J: TRBJ2-2; length: 15; V: TRBV27; size: -; D: TRBD1
CDR3: CASSYRTGEAFF; DNA: TGCGCCAGCAGCTACAGGACAGGTGAAGCTTTCTTT; J: TRBJ1-1; length: 12; V: TRBV5-1; size: -; D: TRBD1
CDR3: CASSLSTGTGAGGYTF; DNA: TGTGCCAGTAGTTTATCGACCGGGACAGGCGCCGGTGGCTACACCTTC; J: TRBJ1-2; length: 16; V: TRBV19; size: -; D: TRBD1
CDR3: CASSLPGLIGYTF; DNA: TGTGCCAGCAGCTTACCAGGGCTTATTGGCTACACCTTC; J: TRBJ1-2; length: 13; V: TRBV7-9; size: -; D: -
CDR3: CASSRGRGAANTGELFF; DNA: TGTGCCAGTAGTCGGGGCAGGGGAGCCGCGAACACCGGGGAGCTGTTTTTT; J: TRBJ2-2; length: 17; V: TRBV19; size: -; D: -
CDR3: CASSVLNTGELFF; DNA: TGTGCCAGTAGTGTGCTAAACACCGGGGAGCTGTTTTTT; J: TRBJ2-2; length: 13; V: TRBV19; size: -; D: -
CDR3: CASSLEGSYEQYF; DNA: TGTGCCAGCAGCTTGGAGGGGTCCTACGAGCAGTACTTC; J: TRBJ2-7; length: 13; V: TRBV5-5; size: -; D: -
CDR3: CASSPLAGGDNEQFF; DNA: TGTGCCAGCTCACCTCTAGCGGGAGGTGATAATGAGCAGTTCTTC; J: TRBJ2-1; length: 15; V: TRBV18; size: -; D: TRBD2
CDR3: CASSSRLAGISGANVLTF; DNA: TGTGCCAGCAGCTCAAGACTAGCGGGGATCTCTGGGGCCAACGTCCTGACTTTC; J: TRBJ2-6; length: 18; V: TRBV7-3; size: -; D: TRBD2
CDR3: CASPGSLSYEQYF; DNA: TGTGCCAGCCCCGGGAGTCTATCCTACGAGCAGTACTTC; J: TRBJ2-7; length: 13; V: TRBV21-1; size: once; D: -
CDR3: CASSVGTSPTDNEQFF; DNA: TGTGCCAGCAGCGTGGGGACTAGCCCCACTGACAATGAGCAGTTCTTC; J: TRBJ2-1; length: 16; V: TRBV9; size: -; D: TRBD2
CDR3: CASSFGTGTDTQYF; DNA: TGTGCCAGCAGCTTCGGGACTGGCACAGATACGCAGTATTTT; J: TRBJ2-3; length: 14; V: TRBV5-4; size: -; D: -
CDR3: CSVSGNTEAFF; DNA: TGCAGCGTAAGCGGTAACACTGAAGCTTTCTTT; J: TRBJ1-1; length: 11; V: TRBV29-1; size: -; D: -
CDR3: CASSLVREVTDTQYF; DNA: TGTGCCAGCAGCTTAGTCAGGGAGGTTACAGATACGCAGTATTTT; J: TRBJ2-3; length: 15; V: TRBV7-9; size: once; D: -
CDR3: CASSSAGGHTEAFF; DNA: TGTGCCAGCAGCTCCGCAGGGGGCCACACTGAAGCTTTCTTT; J: TRBJ1-1; length: 14; V: TRBV5-4; size: -; D: TRBD1
CDR3: CATGAEVNTEAFF; DNA: TGTGCCACAGGGGCCGAGGTGAACACTGAAGCTTTCTTT; J: TRBJ1-1; length: 13; V: TRBV10-3; size: -; D: -
CDR3: CASRAGLSGNTIYF; DNA: TGTGCCAGCAGAGCGGGGCTCTCTGGAAACACCATATATTTT; J: TRBJ1-3; length: 14; V: TRBV2; size: -; D: -
CDR3: CASSPRDTEAFF; DNA: TGTGCCAGCAGCCCCAGGGACACTGAAGCTTTCTTT; J: TRBJ1-1; length: 12; V: TRBV9; size: -; D: -
CDR3: CASSLGGRGNTIYF; DNA: TGTGCCAGCAGCCTGGGGGGGAGAGGAAACACCATATATTTT; J: TRBJ1-3; length: 14; V: TRBV28; size: -; D: -
CDR3: CASSIKTAGGPFGNEQFF; DNA: TGTGCCAGCAGCATTAAGACGGCGGGAGGGCCCTTTGGTAATGAGCAGTTCTTC; J: TRBJ2-1; length: 18; V: TRBV7-2; size: -; D: TRBD2
CDR3: CASSFGGAEQYF; DNA: TGCGCCAGCAGCTTCGGAGGGGCCGAGCAGTACTTC; J: TRBJ2-7; length: 12; V: TRBV5-1; size: -; D: -
CDR3: CASRADSFNEKLFF; DNA: TGTGCCAGCAGGGCGGACAGCTTTAATGAAAAACTGTTTTTT; J: TRBJ1-4; length: 14; V: TRBV2; size: -; D: -
CDR3: CASSSTGASDTEAFF; DNA: TGTGCCAGCAGCTCAACAGGGGCGTCGGACACTGAAGCTTTCTTT; J: TRBJ1-1; length: 15; V: TRBV7-9; size: -; D: TRBD1